These 31 T cell receptor beta chains were all obtained from the same sample, sequenced in a study of T-cell reconstitution after alpha-beta-depleted transplantation in children. TCRbeta library construction was performed incorporating unique molecular identifiers. TCRdb processed the PCR reads anew with MiXCR; each CDR3 protein has one entry. Of hundreds of thousands of distinct CDR3 sequences in the sample, roughly 13% were seen once. The source material was PBMCs, mostly from graft donor cells, sampled 360 days after TCRalphabeta/CD19-depleted stem cell transplant. The receptors here all came from a male patient aged 10 to 17 who had a stem cell transplant for acute myeloid leukemia, so the T cells may come from the graft donor.

The chain links TRBV29-1 to TRBJ2-5, with D tentatively TRBD1 (5 bases). The V gene's germline CDR1 is SQVTM and CDR2 ANQGSEA. V lost 6 bases, J lost 0 bases, and 8 bases lay in between. The CDR3 has 12 amino acids. The CDR3 nucleotides read TGCAGCGTCACGACAGACCAAGAGACCCAGTACTTC. Translating it yields CSVTTDQETQYF.

This clonotype was picked up a small number of times. The genes are TRBV18 and TRBJ2-7; D possibly corresponds to TRBD1 (5 bases). This CDR3 contains 13 residues. Germline assignment: CDR1 KGHSH and CDR2 LQKENI. The V end was cut by 2 bases, the J end by 6 bases, with 11 bases between. The CDR3 sequence: CASSPEQGAEQYF. The CDR3, as DNA: TGTGCCAGCTCACCAGAGCAAGGGGCCGAGCAGTACTTC. The whole variable domain, remainder taken from reference TRBV18 and TRBJ2-7, is NAGVMQNPRHLVRRRGQEARLRCSPMKGHSHVYWYRQLPEEGLKFMVYLQKENIIDESGMPKERFSAEFPKEGPSILRIQQVVRGDSAAYFCASSPEQGAEQYFGPGTRLTVT.

This clonotype was picked up a small number of times. The CDR3 protein is CASSLRQGVYNEQFF. The CDR3 DNA follows: TGTGCCAGCAGCTTAAGACAGGGGGTCTACAATGAGCAGTTCTTC. The chain joins TRBV11-3 to TRBJ2-1, with 9 positions matching TRBD1. The germline gives CDR1 SGHNT, CDR2 YENEEA. J gave up 3 bases and V 2 bases, and 2 bases lay outside the gene matches. This CDR3 is 15 amino acids long.

CDR3 protein: CASSLGGWATDTQYF. The CDR3 DNA reads as TGTGCCAGCAGCTTAGGGGGATGGGCCACAGATACGCAGTATTTT. The chain combines TRBV7-2 with TRBJ2-3; no clear D gene. Trimming shortened V by 1 base and J by 2 bases, and 10 bases separated the two germline ends. The CDR3 runs 15 residues. CDR1 is SGHTA and CDR2 is FQGNSA in the germline V gene.

V usage is TRBV11-2 and J usage is TRBJ2-2; tentative D call: TRBD1 (5 bases). The germline gives CDR1 SGHAT, CDR2 FQNNGV. The CDR3 contains 16 residues. V dropped 1 base and J dropped 5 bases, with 14 bases sitting between them. The CDR3 DNA reads as TGTGCCAGCAGCTTAGCAGCCAGGGTAATAACCGGGGAGCTGTTTTTT. Encoded protein: CASSLAARVITGELFF.

V usage is TRBV28 and J usage is TRBJ2-5, with TRBD2 matching over 11 bases. Germline CDR1 is MDHEN and CDR2 is SYDVKM. This CDR3 is 20 amino acids long. V was pared by 3 bases and J by 6 bases, with 21 bases of the junction left unmatched. The CDR3 coding sequence is TGTGCCAGCAGTTTGCAGGCCAAAGAACGACTAGCGGGACAATCAAAGACCCAGTACTTC. It specifies CASSLQAKERLAGQSKTQYF.

This rearrangement joins TRBV20-1 to TRBJ2-7; D not resolved. CDR1 and CDR2 (germline): DFQATT, SNEGSKA (reference sequence). The V end was cut by 5 bases, the J end by 3 bases, with 11 bases between. The CDR3 spans 12 residues. In DNA form, the CDR3 reads TGCAGTGCTCCTCTGTTTCTCTACGAGCAGTACTTC. It specifies CSAPLFLYEQYF.

The table lists this clonotype with many counts. V and J are TRBV12-3 or TRBV12-4 and TRBJ2-7; the D gene is possibly TRBD2 (5 bases). This CDR3 contains 14 residues. V lost 4 bases, J lost 2 bases, and 12 bases lay in between. CDR3 amino acids: CASSWRSGPYEQYF. CDR3 in DNA: TGTGCCAGCAGTTGGAGGAGCGGACCCTACGAGCAGTACTTC.

J is TRBJ2-7 and V is TRBV12-3 or TRBV12-4; perhaps TRBD1 as D (5 bases). With 5 bases removed from V and 6 bases from J, the gap between germline ends came to 14 bases. The CDR3 loop spans 13 amino acids. The CDR3 region has the DNA TGTGCCAGCAGTATCGCAGGGCTCGGCGAGCAGTACTTC. Translation: CASSIAGLGEQYF.

A few counts support this clonotype. The V and J genes are TRBV5-6 and TRBJ2-7; D might be TRBD1 (5 bases). V dropped 0 bases and J dropped 5 bases, with 12 bases sitting between them. The V gene's germline CDR1 is SGHDT and CDR2 YYEEEE. The CDR3 extends over 14 amino acids. As DNA, the CDR3 is TGTGCCAGCAGCTTGGTAAGGGGCTCTCACGAGCAGTACTTC. Translation: CASSLVRGSHEQYF.

This clonotype turned up a few times. This chain links TRBV28 with TRBJ1-5, with D perhaps TRBD1 (6 bases). The CDR3 covers 15 residues. Trimming shortened V by 2 bases and J by 3 bases, and 11 bases separated the two germline ends. Germline loops: CDR1 MDHEN, CDR2 SYDVKM. DNA of the CDR3: TGTGCCAGCAGTTTACTCTCAGGGGTCAATCAGCCCCAGCATTTT. Encoded protein: CASSLLSGVNQPQHF.

This rearrangement joins TRBV14 to TRBJ1-6; D remains ambiguous. Germline-derived CDR1 and CDR2 are SGHDN and FVKESK. CDR3 length: 16 amino acids. The V gene lost 2 bases and the J gene lost 4 bases, with 12 bases spanning the gap. The CDR3 loop reads CASSQTTRLYNSPLHF. Written as DNA, the CDR3 is TGTGCCAGCAGCCAAACCACTAGACTGTATAATTCACCCCTCCACTTT.

This clonotype was seen only a few times. The chain uses TRBV20-1 and TRBJ2-1, with 8 bases aligning to TRBD2. Losses at the gene ends were 3 bases for V and 0 bases for J; bases not matched to a gene: 1. The germline V gene has CDR1 DFQATT and CDR2 SNEGSKA (reference sequence). The CDR3 extends over 14 amino acids. The CDR3 coding sequence is TGCAGTGCTAGTAGCGGGACCTCCTACAATGAGCAGTTCTTC. It encodes CSASSGTSYNEQFF.

The chain combines TRBV12-3 or TRBV12-4 with TRBJ2-3, with 11 bases lining up with TRBD2. The CDR3 totals 16 residues. The V gene end was trimmed by 8 bases and the J gene end by 5 bases; junction bases not matched to a gene: 12. This CDR3 reads CASGVVTSGRIDTQYF. The CDR3 DNA reads TGTGCCAGCGGCGTGGTCACTAGCGGGAGAATAGATACGCAGTATTTT.

As DNA, the CDR3 is TGTGCCAGCAGTTACGGTGCAGAGACCCAGTACTTC. Amino acid sequence: CASSYGAETQYF. V and J are TRBV6-5 and TRBJ2-5; D remains unclear. The CDR3 has 12 residues. Trimming shortened V by 2 bases and J by 4 bases, and 5 bases separated the two germline ends. Germline V gene data show CDR1 as MNHEY and CDR2 as SVGAGI.

This clonotype was picked up a small number of times. The gene calls are TRBV9 and TRBJ2-1; 7 nucleotides agree with TRBD2. Germline V gene sequence: CDR1 SGDLS, CDR2 YYNGEE. The ends lost 0 bases at V and 3 bases at J; junction bases unmatched: 3. CDR3 size: 15 residues. The CDR3 DNA sequence: TGTGCCAGCAGCGTAGCGGGAGGAGGCTACAATGAGCAGTTCTTC. The encoded protein is CASSVAGGGYNEQFF.

The chain links TRBV2 to TRBJ2-7; 10 bases fit TRBD1. The CDR3 loop spans 16 amino acids. V lost 3 bases, J lost 4 bases, and 9 bases stayed unmatched. The V gene's germline CDR1 is SNHLY and CDR2 FYNNEI. The CDR3: CASSEPPGQGRYEQYF. The DNA of the CDR3 is TGTGCCAGCAGTGAGCCCCCGGGACAGGGGCGGTACGAGCAGTACTTC.

This clonotype appeared a few times. The chain uses TRBV29-1 and TRBJ2-1, with 8 bases aligning to TRBD1. The CDR3 length is 14 residues. Germline V gene sequence: CDR1 SQVTM, CDR2 ANQGSEA. After removal of 4 bases from V and 7 bases from J, the junction contained 9 bases not matched to a gene. The CDR3 protein is CSVVGTGALNEQFF. The CDR3, as DNA: TGCAGCGTTGTGGGGACAGGCGCTCTTAATGAGCAGTTCTTC.

This clonotype was recorded at least ten times. The chain links TRBV4-2 to TRBJ2-1; TRBD2 matches 11 bases. The trim removed 0 bases at V and 2 bases at J, leaving 18 bases unmatched. This CDR3 is 22 amino acids long. Germline V lookup: CDR1 LGHNA, CDR2 YNFKEQ. CDR3: CASSQEAGTSLAGGIAYNEQFF. CDR3 sequence (DNA): TGTGCCAGCAGCCAAGAAGCCGGGACAAGTCTAGCGGGAGGTATAGCCTACAATGAGCAGTTCTTC.

This clonotype was observed a few times. V usage is TRBV6-1 and J usage is TRBJ1-6; possible D gene TRBD1, 5 bases. Trimming took 5 bases from V and 6 from J, leaving 14 bases between them. There are 15 residues in the CDR3. The germline CDR1 and CDR2 sequences are MNHNS and SASEGT. The CDR3 DNA is TGTGCCAGCAGTACCAGGGACGGCTTTAATTCACCCCTCCACTTT. The encoded protein is CASSTRDGFNSPLHF.

This clonotype has only a few counts. The DNA for the CDR3 is TGTGCCAGCAGCAAAGATAGGACAGCTCAAGGTGCCGGGGAGCTGTTTTTT. It codes for CASSKDRTAQGAGELFF. The V gene is TRBV21-1, the J gene TRBJ2-2; the table's D call TRBD1 went unverified against the DNA. TRBV21-1 has pseudogene status. The CDR3 is 17 residues long.

This clonotype has a handful of counts. The V gene is TRBV20-1, the J gene TRBJ2-3; no firm D call. V lost 6 bases, J lost 0 bases, and 13 bases lay in between. CDR1 is DFQATT and CDR2 is SNEGSKA in the germline V gene (reference sequence). CDR3 length equals 14 residues. Here the CDR3 reads CSAIYGGSTDTQYF. The DNA of the CDR3 is TGCAGTGCGATTTATGGTGGGAGCACAGATACGCAGTATTTT.

This clonotype came up a few times. The chain joins TRBV19 to TRBJ2-1; TRBD1 agrees at 12 bases. This CDR3 region has 16 residues. The germline V gene encodes CDR1 LNHDA and CDR2 SQIVND (reference sequence). Trimming removed 4 bases from V and 6 bases from J; junction bases left unmatched: 7. The CDR3 region has the DNA TGTGCCAGTAGTAGGCAGGGACAGGGGGCGATCAATGAGCAGTTCTTC. Encoded protein: CASSRQGQGAINEQFF.

In DNA form, the CDR3 reads TGCAGTGCTAGATTAAATACGCAGTATTTT. Translation gives CSARLNTQYF. The chain couples TRBV20-1 to TRBJ2-3, with unresolved D. V was shortened by 2 bases and J by 7 bases, with 4 bases between the two germline ends. Germline assignment: CDR1 DFQATT and CDR2 SNEGSKA (reference sequence). This CDR3 is built from 10 residues.

This clonotype was observed a handful of times. Here the CDR3 reads CASSHGLAGGLEETQYF. The CDR3, as DNA: TGTGCCAGCAGCCACGGACTAGCGGGAGGGCTCGAAGAGACCCAGTACTTC. This rearrangement joins TRBV14 to TRBJ2-5, with 15 bases identical to TRBD2. Germline loops: CDR1 SGHDN, CDR2 FVKESK. The CDR3 is 17 amino acids. J was trimmed by 3 bases and V by 3 bases; bases with no gene match: 5.

This clonotype was counted once. V is TRBV5-1 and J is TRBJ2-7, with TRBD2 matching over 8 bases. The J segment lost 5 bases and the V segment lost 4 bases, leaving 23 bases of the junction unmatched. CDR3 length: 19 amino acids. Germline V lookup: CDR1 SGHRS, CDR2 YFSETQ. The CDR3 reads CASSKERGPAGGRSHEQYF. CDR3 bases: TGCGCCAGCAGCAAAGAGCGGGGGCCGGCCGGCGGGAGGAGCCACGAGCAGTACTTC.

This CDR3 reads CASSLKPTMAVAGENEQFF. In DNA, the CDR3 is TGTGCCAGCAGCTTGAAACCCACCATGGCGGTAGCGGGAGAAAATGAGCAGTTCTTC. V and J are TRBV11-1 and TRBJ2-1, with 9 bases fitting TRBD2. This CDR3 has 19 residues. CDR1 is SGHAT, CDR2 FQDESV, per germline (reference sequence). The J segment lost 7 bases and the V segment lost 3 bases, leaving 19 bases of the junction unmatched.

This clonotype has a count of ten or more. The chain is built from TRBV4-1 and TRBJ2-1, with a weak D call TRBD2 (6 bases). The CDR3 has 17 residues. Looked up from germline, CDR1 is MGHRA and CDR2 is YSYEKL. V lost 0 bases, J lost 7 bases, and 19 bases lay in between. The CDR3: CASSQDTAGASRNEQFF. DNA of the CDR3: TGCGCCAGCAGCCAAGATACAGCGGGTGCTTCGAGAAATGAGCAGTTCTTC.

The CDR3 coding sequence is TGCAGCGTTGACAGGTCCCGTTACAATGAGCAGTTCTTC. This codes for CSVDRSRYNEQFF. This rearrangement joins TRBV29-1 to TRBJ2-1; unclear D gene. In germline, CDR1 is SQVTM, CDR2 ANQGSEA. V dropped 3 bases and J dropped 4 bases, with 10 bases sitting between them. This CDR3 comprises 13 residues.

The rearrangement links TRBV7-8 to TRBJ2-1, with 9 positions matching TRBD2. V shed 4 bases and J 14 bases; nucleotides not matched to a gene: 9. The CDR3 extends over 13 amino acids. Germline values: CDR1 SGHVS, CDR2 FQNEAQ. CDR3 residues: CASSSLGGTSKFF. The CDR3 DNA is TGTGCCAGCAGCTCCCTGGGGGGGACTAGCAAGTTCTTC.

This clonotype was counted only a few times. V and J are TRBV28 and TRBJ2-3; D is ambiguous. This CDR3 spans 17 amino acids. Trimming pared 5 bases from V and 2 bases from J, leaving 20 bases between. Germline CDR1 and CDR2: MDHEN and SYDVKM. The CDR3 nucleotides are TGTGCCAGCAGTCCTCGGGCTCTAACGTCTCCCACAGATACGCAGTATTTT. This encodes CASSPRALTSPTDTQYF. Based on the CDR3 plus reference TRBV28 and TRBJ2-3, the full variable domain is DVKVTQSSRYLVKRTGEKVFLECVQDMDHENMFWYRQDPGLGLRLIYFSYDVKMKEKGDIPEGYSVSREKKERFSLILESASTNQTSMYLCASSPRALTSPTDTQYFGPGTRLTVL.